Below, 28 T cell receptor beta chains from the same sample are listed, as sequenced in a study of blood T cell repertoires in COVID-19. TCRdb's copy holds only in-frame clones and misses some; the assay was immunoSEQ multiplex PCR. The table shows roughly 290,000 clones, with around 81% occurring only once. The sequenced sample was peripheral blood. The receptor source for this set is a person aged 65-85 years with COVID-19, enrolled during active disease.

This chain connects TRBV5-1 to TRBJ1-5; tentatively, D is TRBD1 (6 bases). Germline CDR1 is SGHRS and CDR2 is YFSETQ. The CDR3 covers 14 residues. V lost 0 bases and J lost 7, with 11 bases in between. CDR3 DNA sequence: TGCGCCAGCAGCTTGGCTACAGGGACCCAGCCCCAGCATTTT. Encoded protein: CASSLATGTQPQHF.

The chain joins TRBV6-1 to TRBJ2-3; 12 nucleotides match TRBD2. J gave up 2 bases and V 4 bases, and 10 bases lay outside the gene matches. The CDR3 sequence is 18 residues long. The germline V gene has CDR1 MNHNS and CDR2 SASEGT. CDR3 DNA: TGTGCCAGCAGTGTGATAGGACTAGCGGGACCCATCACAGATACGCAGTATTTT. Translated, it gives CASSVIGLAGPITDTQYF.

This chain uses TRBV27 with TRBJ2-7; 12 bases match TRBD2. Germline lookup yields CDR1 MNHEY and CDR2 SMNVEV (reference sequence). This CDR3 region has 16 residues. Unmatched junction bases numbered 8, after V lost 6 bases and J lost 2 bases. The CDR3 sequence: CASRLTGLAGPYEQYF. For the CDR3, the DNA is TGTGCCAGCAGGCTCACGGGACTAGCGGGCCCCTACGAGCAGTACTTC.

V gene TRBV7-9 combines with J gene TRBJ1-1, with a tentative D call TRBD1 (5 bases). V was shortened by 5 bases and J by 5 bases, with 15 bases between the two germline ends. There are 14 residues in the CDR3. The germline V gene encodes CDR1 SEHNR and CDR2 FQNEAQ (reference sequence). The CDR3: CASSLGGETTEAFF. The CDR3 nucleotides read TGTGCCAGCAGCCTGGGGGGGGAAACGACTGAAGCTTTCTTT.

This chain connects TRBV6-2 or TRBV6-3 to TRBJ2-7, with TRBD1 as a possible D gene (5 bases). The CDR3 totals 16 residues. Trimming took 6 bases from V and 2 from J, leaving 20 bases between them. Germline CDR1 reads MNHEY; CDR2 reads SVGEGT. The CDR3 loop reads CASSHPRIDRTYEQYF. The CDR3 DNA reads as TGTGCCAGCAGCCACCCACGTATAGACAGAACCTACGAGCAGTACTTC.

The J gene is TRBJ1-2, the V gene TRBV15; 7 nucleotides match TRBD1. The V gene end was trimmed by 3 bases and the J gene end by 6 bases; junction bases not matched to a gene: 7. Germline loops: CDR1 LNHNV, CDR2 YYDKDF (reference sequence). CDR3 length: 14 amino acids. The CDR3 DNA follows: TGTGCCACCAGCAGGGGACAGTCTAATCATGGCTACACCTTC. Protein sequence: CATSRGQSNHGYTF.

This CDR3 is CASSVWGGSGGYTF. The CDR3 nucleotides are TGTGCCAGCAGCGTATGGGGAGGGTCCGGTGGCTACACCTTC. The chain carries TRBV9 and TRBJ1-2; no firm D call. Between the trimmed V and J ends, which lost 1 base and 7 bases, there was a span of 14 bases. The CDR3 length is 14 residues. Germline assignment: CDR1 SGDLS and CDR2 YYNGEE.

The chain is built from TRBV28 and TRBJ1-6; 8 bases map to TRBD1. Germline lookup yields CDR1 MDHEN and CDR2 SYDVKM. The trim removed 5 bases at V and 9 bases at J, leaving 12 bases unmatched. The length of the CDR3 is 16 residues. The CDR3 DNA sequence: TGTGCCAGCAGTCCGGACCAGGGGGCTAATTCTTCACCCCTCCACTTT. Translation: CASSPDQGANSSPLHF. The full variable domain, with the rest looked up from reference TRBV28 and TRBJ1-6, is DVKVTQSSRYLVKRTGEKVFLECVQDMDHENMFWYRQDPGLGLRLIYFSYDVKMKEKGDIPEGYSVSREKKERFSLILESASTNQTSMYLCASSPDQGANSSPLHFGNGTRLTVT.

The chain recombines TRBV7-9 with TRBJ1-3; D remains ambiguous. This CDR3 is 16 amino acids long. Between the trimmed V and J ends, which lost 0 bases and 0 bases, there was a span of 9 bases. Germline lookup yields CDR1 SEHNR and CDR2 FQNEAQ (reference sequence). CDR3 residues: CASSLALSDSGNTIYF. The CDR3 DNA reads as TGTGCCAGCAGCTTAGCGCTTTCAGACTCTGGAAACACCATATATTTT.

This rearrangement joins TRBV7-3 to TRBJ2-1; possibly TRBD2 for D (7 bases). The CDR3 has 18 residues. Per germline, CDR1 SGHTA and CDR2 FQGTGA. V lost 2 bases and J 6 bases, leaving 23 bases between the germline ends. The CDR3 here is CASSLRNSRLGGANEQFF. CDR3 DNA sequence: TGTGCCAGCAGCTTACGTAATAGTCGACTAGGGGGGGCCAATGAGCAGTTCTTC. Combining the CDR3 with reference TRBV7-3 and TRBJ2-1 gives the whole variable domain GAGVSQTPSNKVTEKGKYVELRCDPISGHTALYWYRQSLGQGPEFLIYFQGTGAADDSGLPNDRFFAVRPEGSVSTLKIQRTERGDSAVYLCASSLRNSRLGGANEQFFGPGTRLTVL.

This chain uses TRBV20-1 with TRBJ2-5; D is unresolved. V was trimmed by 3 bases and J by 9 bases, leaving 11 bases between them. Germline-derived CDR1 and CDR2 are DFQATT and SNEGSKA (reference sequence). The CDR3 sequence is 11 residues long. The CDR3 sequence is CSARRPAAQYF. The CDR3, as DNA: TGCAGTGCTAGGCGGCCGGCTGCCCAGTACTTC.

This chain joins TRBV5-1 and TRBJ2-5; TRBD1 might be the D (5 bases). V lost 0 bases, J lost 5 bases, and 5 bases lay in between. This CDR3 contains 12 residues. Germline V gene lookup returns CDR1 SGHRS and CDR2 YFSETQ. CDR3: CASSLEGETQYF. In DNA form, the CDR3 reads TGCGCCAGCAGCTTGGAGGGGGAGACCCAGTACTTC.

This chain's CDR3 is CASSSGTGGPLSNEQFF. CDR3 nucleotide sequence: TGTGCCAGCAGCTCCGGGACAGGGGGACCGTTATCAAATGAGCAGTTCTTC. The rearrangement links TRBV5-4 to TRBJ2-1; 11 bases are a match to TRBD1. The germline V gene encodes CDR1 SGHNT and CDR2 YYREEE (reference sequence). V lost 3 bases to trimming and J lost 7 bases; unmatched junction nucleotides: 12. The CDR3 is 17 amino acids.

With respect to this clone: A single base separates this from a much larger clone, so it may be a read error. The sample contains more than one DNA sequence encoding this CDR3. V usage is TRBV24-1 and J usage is TRBJ2-7; 9 bases agree with TRBD1. The CDR3 covers 14 residues. Germline CDR1 and CDR2: KGHDR and SFDVKD. Trimming removed 3 bases from V and 3 bases from J; junction bases left unmatched: 2. The CDR3 reads CATSDPTGGYEQYF. CDR3 DNA sequence: TGTGCCACCAGTGATCCGACAGGGGGCTACGAGCAGTACTTC.

The gene calls are TRBV13 and TRBJ2-2, with D unclear. The length of the CDR3 is 14 residues. Per germline, CDR1 PRHDT and CDR2 FYEKMQ (reference sequence). V dropped 5 bases and J dropped 1 base, with 8 bases sitting between them. For the CDR3, the DNA is TGTGCCAGCAGCCTTACTAAGAACACCGGGGAGCTGTTTTTT. Its translation: CASSLTKNTGELFF.

The sample holds one count of this clone. In nucleotides, the CDR3 is TGTGCCAGTAGTATTTTTTGGGGAGAGGACTATGGCTACACCTTC. It codes for CASSIFWGEDYGYTF. The chain combines TRBV19 with TRBJ1-2; D is uncertain. CDR3 length equals 15 residues. Deletions cut 3 bases from V and 3 bases from J, with 14 bases between. Germline CDR1 reads LNHDA; CDR2 reads SQIVND (reference sequence).

The chain couples TRBV15 to TRBJ1-6, with D hard to call. Germline V gives CDR1 LNHNV, CDR2 YYDKDF (reference sequence). Trimming left V 0 bases short and J 0 bases short, with 3 bases between. The CDR3 has 15 residues. The DNA for the CDR3 is TGTGCCACCAGCAGAGACTTCTCCTATAATTCACCCCTCCACTTT. Translation gives CATSRDFSYNSPLHF.

V is TRBV24-1 and J is TRBJ1-2, with unresolved D. The CDR3 extends over 14 amino acids. With 3 bases removed from V and 8 bases from J, the gap between germline ends came to 15 bases. CDR1 is KGHDR, CDR2 SFDVKD, per germline. The CDR3 reads CATSDALGRRGYTF. The CDR3 coding sequence is TGTGCCACCAGTGATGCCCTCGGTCGGCGGGGCTACACCTTC.

V gene TRBV12-3 or TRBV12-4 combines with J gene TRBJ1-2; no firm D call. With 3 bases removed from V and 2 bases from J, the gap between germline ends came to 7 bases. The CDR3 loop spans 13 amino acids. The CDR3 nucleotides read TGTGCCAGCAGTTTGAACAGAAACTATGGCTACACCTTC. This codes for CASSLNRNYGYTF.

This clone occurred a few times. The gene calls are TRBV3-1 (or the pseudogene TRBV3-2) and TRBJ2-1, with D perhaps matching TRBD2 (6 bases). The V end was cut by 0 bases, the J end by 1 base, with 13 bases between. The CDR3 totals 17 residues. Germline V lookup: CDR1 LGHDT, CDR2 YNNKEL (reference sequence). The CDR3 region is CASSQDRVAVSYNEQFF. As DNA, the CDR3 is TGTGCCAGCAGCCAAGATCGGGTAGCGGTTTCCTACAATGAGCAGTTCTTC.

The chain links TRBV28 to TRBJ2-5, with 8 bases identical to TRBD1. V shed 5 bases, J shed 5 bases, and the junction held 10 bases outside the gene matches. CDR1 is MDHEN, CDR2 SYDVKM, per germline. CDR3 size: 15 residues. CDR3 nucleotides: TGTGCCAGCAGTGCAAGGACAGGGTGGTCGGAGACCCAGTACTTC. Protein sequence: CASSARTGWSETQYF.

This clone is a singleton in its sample. This rearrangement joins TRBV16 to TRBJ1-5, with TRBD1 identical over 7 bases. CDR3 length: 18 residues. Germline CDR1 reads KGHSY; CDR2 reads FQNENV. V was pared by 2 bases and J by 1 base, with 11 bases of the junction left unmatched. The CDR3 DNA reads TGTGCCAGCAGCCAACCAAATCCCCGGACAGGCAGCAATCAGCCCCAGCATTTT. It codes for CASSQPNPRTGSNQPQHF.

The rearrangement links TRBV10-1 to TRBJ1-6, with TRBD1 identical over 8 bases. CDR3 length: 24 residues. Germline V gives CDR1 WNHNN, CDR2 SYGVQD (reference sequence). V shed 4 bases and J 4 bases; nucleotides not matched to a gene: 30. The CDR3 DNA follows: TGCGCCAGCAGTGCCCCAGGTTTCCGGGACAGGTCGCTTCCTCGCACGAAATATAATTCACCCCTCCACTTT. Its protein product is CASSAPGFRDRSLPRTKYNSPLHF.

This clone was seen repeatedly, ten times or more. The J gene is TRBJ2-5, the V gene TRBV27; a weak D match, TRBD1 (6 bases). V lost 4 bases, J lost 4 bases, and 10 bases lay in between. CDR1 is MNHEY and CDR2 is SMNVEV in the germline V gene (reference sequence). CDR3 length equals 13 residues. CDR3 loop: CASSWDIGETQYF. Here the CDR3 DNA reads TGTGCCAGCAGTTGGGACATTGGAGAGACCCAGTACTTC.

The chain has TRBV10-3 and TRBJ2-7; 9 bases match TRBD2. The CDR3 has 14 residues. CDR1 is ENHRY and CDR2 is SYGVKD in the germline V gene. Trimming removed 10 bases from V and 7 bases from J; junction bases left unmatched: 14. Here the CDR3 DNA reads TGTGCCACCGCCGGGACTAGCCCCTCGGGGGAGCAGTACTTC. It encodes CATAGTSPSGEQYF.

This clone was counted once. The chain uses TRBV19 and TRBJ1-4; D unresolved. V was clipped by 2 bases and J by 3 bases, with 10 bases between them. This CDR3 is 15 amino acids long. The germline V gene has CDR1 LNHDA and CDR2 SQIVND (reference sequence). The CDR3 is CASSIRGLANEKLFF. The CDR3 DNA reads TGTGCCAGTAGTATAAGAGGGTTGGCTAATGAAAAACTGTTTTTT.

The chain has TRBV5-1 and TRBJ1-6, with TRBD1 identical over 11 bases. Per germline, CDR1 SGHRS and CDR2 YFSETQ. The junction had 10 bases not matched to a gene; V was cut back by 4 bases and J by 10 bases. The CDR3 has 16 amino acids. CDR3 sequence reads: CASSTGPGDRGSPLHF. CDR3 coding DNA: TGCGCCAGCAGCACAGGCCCCGGGGACAGGGGGTCACCCCTCCACTTT. Looking up the rest from reference TRBV5-1 and TRBJ1-6 gives the full variable domain: KAGVTQTPRYLIKTRGQQVTLSCSPISGHRSVSWYQQTPGQGLQFLFEYFSETQRNKGNFPGRFSGRQFSNSRSEMNVSTLELGDSALYLCASSTGPGDRGSPLHFGNGTRLTVT.

This rearrangement joins TRBV5-5 to TRBJ1-1, with 7 nucleotides matching TRBD1. Looked up from germline, CDR1 is SGHKS and CDR2 is YYEKEE (reference sequence). The CDR3 runs to 12 residues. V dropped 4 bases and J dropped 8; count of bases not matched to a gene: 5. The CDR3 loop is CASSVNRGEAFF. In DNA form, the CDR3 reads TGTGCCAGCAGCGTAAACAGGGGAGAAGCTTTCTTT.